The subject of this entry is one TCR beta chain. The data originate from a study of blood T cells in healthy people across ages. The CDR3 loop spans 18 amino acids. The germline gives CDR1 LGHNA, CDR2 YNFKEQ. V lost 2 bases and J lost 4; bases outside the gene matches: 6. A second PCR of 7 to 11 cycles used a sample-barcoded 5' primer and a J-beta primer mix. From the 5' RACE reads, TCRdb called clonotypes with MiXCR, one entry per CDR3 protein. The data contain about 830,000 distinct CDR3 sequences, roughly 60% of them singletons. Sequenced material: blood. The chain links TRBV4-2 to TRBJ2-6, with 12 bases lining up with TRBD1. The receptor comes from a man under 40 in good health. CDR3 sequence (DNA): TGTGCCAGCAGCCAAACCGGGACAGGGGGCTACGGGGCCAACGTCCTGACTTTC. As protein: CASSQTGTGGYGANVLTF.